Detailed here is one T cell receptor (beta chain). Here immunoSEQ multiplex PCR was the method, and the copy in TCRdb shows in-frame clones only, minus some. The table has roughly 28,000 clones, roughly 73% seen once. The treatment is: randomized to nivolumab then ipilimumab (arm A) or the reverse (arm B). None of the patients previously received DNA-damaging chemotherapy. Live CD3+CD8+ CD19− CD56− cells were sorted from PBMCs. The data are from a study of sequential checkpoint blockade in melanoma. Across the study: First-line arms were nivolumab then ipilimumab, or the reverse, randomized 1:1. After both sequences, patients received maintenance nivolumab.

CDR3 length: 11 amino acids. CDR1 and CDR2 from the germline V gene are MNHEY and SVGAGI. Trimming left V 3 bases short and J 6 bases short, with 5 bases between. This chain connects TRBV6-5 to TRBJ1-1; D unresolved. The material was CD8+ T cells sorted from blood (inferred from file names), obtained from a patient given nivolumab and ipilimumab in sequence. The receptor was isolated from a human donor with melanoma. CDR3 DNA: TGTGCCAGCAGTTATGGGCCTGAAGCTTTCTTT. This sequence encodes CASSYGPEAFF.